The present T cell receptor (beta chain) was sequenced within a study of post-analysis software for immune sequencing data (dated by TCRdb to between 2015 and 2016). Study-wide context: Relapsing-remitting, secondary progressive and progressive-relapsing multiple sclerosis were recorded as disease courses, and subtype annotation was lacking for some patients. A subset of samples was prepared in parallel using single-end sample barcoding, then pooled and co-amplified after Illumina adapter ligation. The patient repertoires were set against 11 previously published healthy control repertoires from donors whose ages ranged from roughly 6 to 25 years.

The CDR1 and CDR2 encoded by the germline V gene (reference sequence) are LGHDT and YNNKEL. V is shortened by 5 bases, J by 0 bases, and the region joining them spans 11 bases. Counted from cysteine to phenylalanine, this CDR3 has 15 amino acids. Left in the record is the CDR3 DNA by itself, 45 bases read in frame from the first base. Read against the paper, the sample's time point label means: second blood draw from one MS patient after hematopoietic stem cell transplantation. To demonstrate the VDJtools post-analysis software, TCR beta repertoires were profiled from the peripheral blood of about 14 young patients with multiple sclerosis. The multiple sclerosis patients were children and adolescents ranging in age from roughly 6 to 16 years. Libraries were made using PCR. Sequencing relied on an Illumina HiSeq 2500. To reduce PCR and sequencing biases, unique molecular identifiers were incorporated into the TCR beta cDNA libraries. Per 1 to 10 million input T cells, 500,000 or so cDNA molecules were obtained, such that each molecule approximated one T cell. Patient libraries were prepared and sequenced with the same protocol used for the earlier healthy control dataset. Samples belonging to the same batch were prepared together, multiplexed and sequenced on a shared HiSeq lane. The study's processing was this. MIGEC was used to process the raw barcoded reads, and molecular identifier groups with only a single read were discarded before consensus assembly and CDR3 extraction. Clonotype tables were post-analysed with VDJtools, and diversity was normalized by down-sampling all datasets to the smallest sample size. Repertoire overlap clustering matched CDR3 amino acid but not nucleotide sequences to correct batch-related cross-sample contamination. TCRdb trimmed public reads at Q25 via fastp, called clones via MiXCR and kept in-frame beta chains. CDR3 protein duplicates are merged, each entry listing the most common genes and DNA. Clone size and V and J calls follow TCRdb, not the original study. The sample data list some 160,000 distinct CDR3 sequences, and around 34% of these were observed just once. 25% to 35% of the sample is held by the ten biggest clonotypes.

This clonotype turned up a few times. Its antigen is unknown. Per-base quality was not reported, and no clone a single base away is much larger than it. Results the study describes overall, beyond this receptor: The control group was slightly older than the multiple sclerosis patient group. Multiple sclerosis patients had significantly lower normalized Chao1 diversity than controls, a result that suggests substantial peripheral T-cell clonal expansion. When samples were clustered directly using the F measure, samples prepared in the same batch co-clustered strongly, which prompted a batch-effect correction. Significantly higher frequencies in patients than in controls were found for about 5 TRBV segments, including TRBV5-6, TRBV5-1 and TRBV20-1.

The sequence came from a girl aged 5 to 17 with multiple sclerosis. Donor details come from another sample of the same person, matched by shared clones. This chain is built from TRBV3-1 and TRBJ2-1; TRBD2 might be the D gene, on 5 matching bases. The specimen comprised blood, sampled after autologous hematopoietic stem cell transplantation. The DNA sequence follows: TGTGCCAGCAGCGCGCCCGGGGACTCCTACAATGAGCAGTTCTTC. It translates as CASSAPGDSYNEQFF.